These 13 T cell receptor beta chains share one sample of origin, sequenced in a study of T-cell reconstitution after alpha-beta-depleted transplantation in children. TCRbeta library construction was performed incorporating unique molecular identifiers. Using its own MiXCR run on the PCR reads, TCRdb lists one record per CDR3 protein. This sample has 350,000 to 400,000 distinct CDR3 sequences; around 20% occur once, and the top ten carry 3.5% to 4%. Specimen: PBMCs from the stem cell graft donor, collected from the stem cell graft. Receptors originate from a human donor who donated a stem cell graft to a child with acute myeloid leukemia.

The chain couples TRBV12-3 or TRBV12-4 to TRBJ2-2; D unresolved. The CDR3 is 13 amino acids. V lost 4 bases, J lost 4 bases, and 7 bases lay in between. CDR3 coding DNA: TGTGCCAGCAGTTATACGGGCACCGGGGAGCTGTTTTTT. Protein: CASSYTGTGELFF.

This clonotype has at least ten counts. The rearrangement joins TRBV28 to TRBJ2-5; tentative D call: TRBD2 (6 bases). V was pared by 3 bases and J by 3 bases, with 17 bases between. Per germline, CDR1 MDHEN and CDR2 SYDVKM. The CDR3 contains 16 residues. The CDR3 reads CASSFVYGGSKETQYF. The CDR3 nucleotides are TGTGCCAGCAGTTTTGTTTACGGGGGATCGAAAGAGACCCAGTACTTC.

The rearrangement joins TRBV9 to TRBJ1-3; 7 positions match TRBD1. V was pared by 0 bases and J by 0 bases, with 6 bases of the junction left unmatched. The germline V gene has CDR1 SGDLS and CDR2 YYNGEE. The CDR3 runs 17 residues. The CDR3 DNA is TGTGCCAGCAGCGTAGCGGGACAGACTTACTCTGGAAACACCATATATTTT. Translated: CASSVAGQTYSGNTIYF.

This clonotype was seen a handful of times. This chain uses TRBV5-1 with TRBJ2-3; D is unresolved. Germline loops: CDR1 SGHRS, CDR2 YFSETQ. The CDR3 sequence is 13 residues long. V was clipped by 5 bases and J by 1 base, with 8 bases between them. The CDR3 nucleotides are TGCGCCAGCAGGGAAACGGGCACAGATACGCAGTATTTT. Its protein is CASRETGTDTQYF. The full variable domain, rest sourced from reference TRBV5-1 and TRBJ2-3, is KAGVTQTPRYLIKTRGQQVTLSCSPISGHRSVSWYQQTPGQGLQFLFEYFSETQRNKGNFPGRFSGRQFSNSRSEMNVSTLELGDSALYLCASRETGTDTQYFGPGTRLTVL.

In this sample, this clonotype turned up many times. The chain carries TRBV20-1 and TRBJ2-5; 9 positions agree with TRBD2. V lost 2 bases, J lost 5 bases, and 9 bases stayed unmatched. Germline lookup yields CDR1 DFQATT and CDR2 SNEGSKA (reference sequence). The CDR3 is 15 residues long. CDR3 coding DNA: TGCAGTGCTAGAAATAGCGGGAGTATTGGTGAGACCCAGTACTTC. It specifies CSARNSGSIGETQYF.

This chain joins TRBV2 and TRBJ1-2; D is unresolved. Germline V CDR1 and CDR2: SNHLY, FYNNEI. The CDR3 spans 13 residues. V shed 5 bases and J shed 4 bases, with 11 bases lying between them. The CDR3, as DNA: TGTGCCAGCAGTTCGGACGGTTTCTATGGCTACACCTTC. This translates into CASSSDGFYGYTF. Complete variable domain (other parts from reference TRBV2 and TRBJ1-2): EPEVTQTPSHQVTQMGQEVILRCVPISNHLYFYWYRQILGQKVEFLVSFYNNEISEKSEIFDDQFSVERPDGSNFTLKIRSTKLEDSAMYFCASSSDGFYGYTFGSGTRLTVV.

This chain uses TRBV10-3 with TRBJ2-1; 7 nucleotides align to TRBD1. Germline values: CDR1 ENHRY, CDR2 SYGVKD. With 8 bases clipped from V and 6 bases from J, the junction kept 10 bases outside the gene matches. This CDR3 comprises 14 residues. CDR3 nucleotide sequence: TGTGCCATCCGAGGGGGCGCAAAGCTCAATGAGCAGTTCTTC. Protein product: CAIRGGAKLNEQFF.

This clonotype showed up just a few times. The chain uses TRBV10-3 and TRBJ2-7; 14 bases are shared with TRBD2. J lost 7 bases, V lost 0 bases, and 2 bases had no gene match. This CDR3 has 15 amino acids. Germline values: CDR1 ENHRY, CDR2 SYGVKD. CDR3 sequence (DNA): TGTGCCATCAGTGAGTCGACTAGCGGGAGGGTTGAGCAGTACTTC. Its protein is CAISESTSGRVEQYF.

The chain joins TRBV4-3 to TRBJ2-2; maybe TRBD2 (7 bases). This CDR3 contains 16 residues. The V and J ends lost 0 bases and 5 bases respectively, with 13 bases between them. Germline CDR1 and CDR2: LGHNA and YSLEER. The CDR3 loop is CASSQDRGARTGELFF. DNA for the CDR3: TGCGCCAGCAGCCAAGATCGGGGGGCGCGTACCGGGGAGCTGTTTTTT.

This clonotype was observed a handful of times. The chain carries TRBV12-3 or TRBV12-4 and TRBJ2-5; the match to TRBD1 covers 9 bases. The CDR3 has 12 amino acids. The V gene end was trimmed by 6 bases and the J gene end by 4 bases; junction bases not matched to a gene: 0. The CDR3 here is CASRGQGETQYF. CDR3 coding DNA: TGTGCCAGCAGGGGACAGGGAGAGACCCAGTACTTC.

V gene TRBV5-4 combines with J gene TRBJ2-2; D may be TRBD2 (6 bases). V lost 4 bases and J 2 bases, leaving 15 bases between the germline ends. The V gene's germline CDR1 is SGHNT and CDR2 YYREEE (reference sequence). The CDR3 has 16 residues. This chain's CDR3 is CASSPPGSGNTGELFF. CDR3 nucleotide sequence: TGTGCCAGCAGCCCGCCGGGTAGCGGAAACACCGGGGAGCTGTTTTTT.

This clonotype was detected ten times or more. The chain employs TRBV12-3 or TRBV12-4 and TRBJ2-1; D ambiguous. The CDR3 covers 12 residues. The V end was cut by 1 base, the J end by 4 bases, with 2 bases between. This CDR3 is CASSLVYNEQFF. The CDR3 bases are TGTGCCAGCAGTTTAGTATACAATGAGCAGTTCTTC.

This clonotype was picked up many times. The chain couples TRBV24-1 to TRBJ2-2, with D unresolved. This CDR3 spans 13 amino acids. Germline CDR1 and CDR2: KGHDR and SFDVKD. V lost 4 bases, J lost 4 bases, and 6 bases lay in between. The CDR3 sequence is CATSDGLTGELFF. CDR3 nucleotides: TGTGCCACCAGTGACGGGCTCACCGGGGAGCTGTTTTTT.